The 20 T cell receptor beta chains below come from one sample, sequenced in a study of blood T cell repertoires in COVID-19. Some clones are missing from TCRdb's copy, which holds only in-frame ones; the method was immunoSEQ multiplex PCR. The top ten clones hold 50% of a sample with approximately 60,000 clones, 76% of them seen once. Input material: peripheral blood. These receptors came from a woman of 80 years or more with acute or convalescent COVID-19.

The chain links TRBV28 to TRBJ2-3; D might be TRBD2 (5 bases). The ends were cut back, 4 bases at V and 1 base at J, with 15 bases in the middle. Germline values: CDR1 MDHEN, CDR2 SYDVKM. This CDR3 is built from 16 residues. The CDR3 protein is CASSSPGPRGTDTQYF. The CDR3 bases are TGTGCCAGCAGTTCCCCGGGCCCGAGGGGCACAGATACGCAGTATTTT.

In regard to this clone: A read error may produce the germline difference seen at one junction end. The rearrangement links TRBV2 to TRBJ1-4; 8 bases line up with TRBD1. The CDR3 sequence is 14 residues long. Germline lookup yields CDR1 SNHLY and CDR2 FYNNEI. In DNA form, the CDR3 reads TGTGCCAGCAGCGATGGACAGGGTGGTGAAAAACAGTTTTTT. This gives the protein CASSDGQGGEKQFF.

The rearrangement joins TRBV25-1 to TRBJ2-7; TRBD1 matches at 7 bases. The CDR3 is 16 residues long. The V and J ends lost 0 bases and 8 bases, in that order; junction bases with no gene match: 13. CDR1 is MGHDK, CDR2 SYGVNS, per germline. The CDR3, as DNA: TGTGCCAGCAGTGAATATAAGCCCCGAGACAGGGACCAGCAGTACTTC. Residues: CASSEYKPRDRDQQYF.

The chain carries TRBV30 and TRBJ1-5; possible D gene TRBD1, 6 bases. The CDR3 length is 21 residues. Germline values: CDR1 GTSNPN, CDR2 SVGIG (reference sequence). The V end lost 3 bases, the J end lost 0 bases, and 30 bases lay between the germline ends. DNA of the CDR3: TGTGCCTGGAGCCAACGAAAGGGGATGCAGGGGCCGAAATATAGCAATCAGCCCCAGCATTTT. Amino acids: CAWSQRKGMQGPKYSNQPQHF.

This clone has just a few counts. The chain couples TRBV13 to TRBJ2-5, with TRBD2 matching 14 bases. Germline V gene lookup returns CDR1 PRHDT and CDR2 FYEKMQ (reference sequence). The J segment lost 4 bases and the V segment lost 5 bases, leaving 9 bases of the junction unmatched. The CDR3 has 17 residues. The CDR3 spells CASSPPGTSGSRETQYF. The DNA of the CDR3 is TGTGCCAGCAGCCCTCCGGGGACTAGCGGGAGTAGAGAGACCCAGTACTTC.

This sequence joins TRBV2 and TRBJ2-3, with D perhaps matching TRBD2 (5 bases). Trimming cost V 7 bases and J 2 bases, with 19 bases left between them. The CDR3 consists of 16 residues. CDR1 is SNHLY and CDR2 is FYNNEI in the germline V gene. The CDR3 region has the DNA TGTGCCAGCAAGAACGTCGCAGAGGGCATCACAGATACGCAGTATTTT. It specifies CASKNVAEGITDTQYF.

The chain links TRBV27 to TRBJ1-1; possibly TRBD1 for D (6 bases). CDR3 length: 15 residues. V lost 5 bases to trimming and J lost 0 bases, with 13 bases between them. CDR1 and CDR2 (germline): MNHEY, SMNVEV (reference sequence). The CDR3 sequence: CASSPNTGMNTEAFF. The CDR3 DNA reads TGTGCCAGCAGTCCAAATACAGGGATGAACACTGAAGCTTTCTTT.

As to this clone: Within the sample, other DNA sequences also encode this same CDR3. V and J are TRBV18 and TRBJ2-3; 8 positions agree with TRBD1. Germline V CDR1 and CDR2: KGHSH, LQKENI. The CDR3 spans 15 residues. Losses at the gene ends were 6 bases for V and 0 bases for J; bases not matched to a gene: 5. DNA of the CDR3: TGTGCCAGCTCGCCTGGACAGGGAAGCACAGATACGCAGTATTTT. Translating gives CASSPGQGSTDTQYF.

J is TRBJ2-2 and V is TRBV27, with 7 bases that match TRBD1. The CDR3 covers 15 residues. The V gene's germline CDR1 is MNHEY and CDR2 SMNVEV (reference sequence). V lost 5 bases, J lost 6 bases, and 9 bases stayed unmatched. DNA of the CDR3: TGTGCCAGCAGTCCCCGGGACAGATCGGCCGGGGAGCTGTTTTTT. This gives the protein CASSPRDRSAGELFF.

CDR3 DNA sequence: TGTGCCAGCAGTCGGGGACAGGGCAATGAGCAGTTCTTC. This translates into CASSRGQGNEQFF. The gene calls are TRBV4-2 and TRBJ2-1; 9 bases are a match to TRBD1. From germline, CDR1 is LGHNA and CDR2 YNFKEQ. CDR3 length equals 13 residues. After removal of 6 bases from V and 6 bases from J, the junction contained 3 bases not matched to a gene.

The chain has TRBV5-5 and TRBJ2-2; tentative D call: TRBD1 (5 bases). Germline CDR1 and CDR2: SGHKS and YYEKEE (reference sequence). This CDR3 comprises 15 residues. The V and J ends lost 1 base and 2 bases respectively, with 9 bases between them. CDR3 region: CASSLLDTNTGELFF. The CDR3 DNA reads TGTGCCAGCAGCTTGTTGGACACTAACACCGGGGAGCTGTTTTTT.

This chain joins TRBV5-1 and TRBJ1-2; D is undetermined. There are 15 residues in the CDR3. Trimming took off 7 bases at V and 3 bases at J, with 19 bases between the two ends. Germline V gives CDR1 SGHRS, CDR2 YFSETQ. The CDR3: CASCRGVVRDYGYTF. DNA for the CDR3: TGCGCCAGCTGCCGTGGGGTCGTGAGGGACTATGGCTACACCTTC.

The chain recombines TRBV18 with TRBJ2-2, with TRBD1 matching 9 bases. The junction had 8 bases not matched to a gene; V was cut back by 6 bases and J by 6 bases. The CDR3 length is 15 residues. Germline CDR1 is KGHSH and CDR2 is LQKENI. As DNA, the CDR3 is TGTGCCAGCTCGAGGGACAGGGAAGAACCCGGGGAGCTGTTTTTT. Its protein product is CASSRDREEPGELFF.

This chain links TRBV28 with TRBJ2-2; the match to TRBD2 covers 11 bases. Germline values: CDR1 MDHEN, CDR2 SYDVKM. V trimming: 6 bases; J trimming: 3 bases; junction bases outside the gene matches: 9. The length of the CDR3 is 17 residues. The CDR3 DNA reads as TGTGCCAGCAGCATACAAACTAGCGGGAGCTACACCGGGGAGCTGTTTTTT. It encodes CASSIQTSGSYTGELFF. The whole variable domain, remainder taken from reference TRBV28 and TRBJ2-2, is DVKVTQSSRYLVKRTGEKVFLECVQDMDHENMFWYRQDPGLGLRLIYFSYDVKMKEKGDIPEGYSVSREKKERFSLILESASTNQTSMYLCASSIQTSGSYTGELFFGEGSRLTVL.

V usage is TRBV11-2 and J usage is TRBJ2-1; 9 bases agree with TRBD2. The CDR3 is 16 residues long. J gave up 4 bases and V 3 bases, and 7 bases lay outside the gene matches. Germline CDR1 SGHAT, CDR2 FQNNGV. The CDR3 nucleotides read TGTGCCAGCAGCTTCCGGCTAGCGGGACAATACAATGAGCAGTTCTTC. It codes for CASSFRLAGQYNEQFF.

This chain uses TRBV29-1 with TRBJ2-3; D is ambiguous. The CDR3 spans 14 residues. CDR1 is SQVTM and CDR2 is ANQGSEA in the germline V gene. Between the trimmed V and J ends, which lost 1 base and 0 bases, there was a span of 8 bases. The CDR3 DNA reads as TGCAGCGTTGAAGGAGGCTCTAGCACAGATACGCAGTATTTT. Amino acids: CSVEGGSSTDTQYF.

The chain joins TRBV24-1 to TRBJ1-5, with 9 positions matching TRBD1. CDR3 length: 16 amino acids. CDR1 and CDR2 from the germline V gene are KGHDR and SFDVKD. Trimming at V came to 4 bases and at J to 0 bases, leaving 3 bases not matched to a gene. This CDR3 reads CATSDSDRGSNQPQHF. The CDR3 DNA reads as TGTGCCACCAGTGACTCGGACAGGGGTAGCAATCAGCCCCAGCATTTT.

The chain links TRBV5-4 to TRBJ2-2, with a weak D call TRBD2 (5 bases). The CDR3 contains 16 residues. V lost 1 base to trimming and J lost 5 bases, with 15 bases between them. Germline lookup yields CDR1 SGHNT and CDR2 YYREEE (reference sequence). The CDR3 bases are TGTGCCAGCAGCTTGTTGGGATCTGGGGAGACCGGGGAGCTGTTTTTT. This codes for CASSLLGSGETGELFF.

This clone was recorded once. J is TRBJ1-2 and V is TRBV6-5; D possibly corresponds to TRBD1 (5 bases). CDR3 size: 13 residues. Germline V gives CDR1 MNHEY, CDR2 SVGAGI. Trimming pared 8 bases from V and 8 bases from J, leaving 18 bases between. CDR3 sequence (DNA): TGTGCCAGCTCACGAAGTGGGGCAGGGGGCTACACCTTC. Amino acid sequence: CASSRSGAGGYTF.

The chain employs TRBV28 and TRBJ2-1; 8 bases fit TRBD1. The CDR3 runs to 14 residues. Germline loops: CDR1 MDHEN, CDR2 SYDVKM. J gave up 6 bases and V 6 bases, and 7 bases lay outside the gene matches. The CDR3 region is CASSQRTGINEQFF. The CDR3 region has the DNA TGTGCCAGCAGCCAAAGGACAGGGATCAATGAGCAGTTCTTC.